This T cell receptor beta chain was captured in a study of shared clonotypes between healthy human individuals. Study-wide results and limits: Shared clonotypes across all four donors exceeded non-shared ones in generation probability.

A remark on this clone: Antigen specificity is unknown.

Method: immunoSEQ multiplex PCR; TCRdb's copy keeps in-frame clones and lacks some. Here the sample spans roughly 520,000 clones, 95% to 97% being singletons. Sequenced input: naive CD4+ T cells sorted from blood. As for subset: CD45RA+ positively selected. The clonotype comes from a woman in her 30s in good health.

CDR3 coding DNA: TGTGCTGCGGGCAAGGGGAGTCAGCCCCAGCATTTT. The encoded protein is CAAGKGSQPQHF. This rearrangement joins TRBV30 to TRBJ1-5, with D possibly being TRBD1 (5 bases). The CDR3 has 12 residues. Germline V gives CDR1 GTSNPN, CDR2 SVGIG (reference sequence).